Reported below is one TCR beta chain. The antigen is unknown. This entry is derived from a study of cytomegalovirus exposure and HLA in healthy donors. About the research overall: An analysis done earlier identified 120 million or so unique TCR beta sequences from approximately 200 million T cells.

Use of 60 Vbeta and 13 Jbeta primers characterized the PCR. Data came from immunoSEQ multiplex PCR; TCRdb stores just in-frame clones and leaves some out. The sample records 100,000 to 120,000 clones, approximately 86% being singletons. Study-wide results and limits: Altogether, 150 to 200 TCR beta chains were recorded as cytomegalovirus-associated. TCR beta V- and J-gene trimming was later associated with a missense DCLRE1C variant. Productive status was seen about 87% or about 30% of the time for most TCR beta V segments in an earlier analysis.

This receptor was identified in a man in his late teens or twenties in good health and CMV-seronegative. The sequencing input was PBMCs.

The CDR3 DNA reads TGCGCCAGCAGCTTGGACCAGGGCAGAAACTATGGCTACACCTTC. This sequence encodes CASSLDQGRNYGYTF. This chain links TRBV5-1 with TRBJ1-2; D is perhaps TRBD1 (5 bases). Deletions cut 0 bases from V and 2 bases from J, with 11 bases between. Germline-derived CDR1 and CDR2 are SGHRS and YFSETQ. CDR3 size: 15 residues.